The TCR beta chain under discussion was sequenced for a study of monozygotic twins with inflammatory bowel disease. Blood was drawn once per donor, and each sample measured 2.5 to 3 ml. The CDR3 has 14 amino acids. From germline, CDR1 is GTSNPN and CDR2 SVGIG (reference sequence). TCRdb re-called the 5' RACE reads; every CDR3 protein appears as one record, without DNA. Recorded for this sample: just over 300,000 distinct CDR3 sequences. The study's findings and limits: Comparison of concordant versus discordant twins revealed no difference in repertoire similarity, possibly due to limited power.

On this clonotype: Its antigen is unknown.

The V and J genes are TRBV30 and TRBJ2-7. The sequenced sample consisted of blood. The TCR sequence derives from a human donor with ulcerative colitis or Crohn's disease, or a healthy co-twin of an affected twin (not recorded which). The CDR3: CAWSVLGRWSEQYF.